This is a list of T cell receptor beta chains from one sample in a study of cytotoxic CD8 clonotypes in ibrutinib-treated CLL. The repertoire was sequenced with immunoSEQ multiplex PCR; TCRdb's copy has only in-frame clones and lacks some. The table has roughly 18,000 clones, 81% seen once. The sample here was PBMCs, taken before ibrutinib treatment. These receptors were collected from a human donor with chronic lymphocytic leukemia. The CDR3 runs from the conserved cysteine through the conserved F or W. The D gene is left open where the match is weak. Rows may omit the clone size; those that give it use once, few, many or a size class.

d_call: NA; clone_size: NA; v_call: TRBV4-3; j_call: TRBJ2-4; cdr3_nt: TGCGCCAGCAGCCAAGATCGCCAAGGGGGAAACATTCAGTACTTC; cdr3_aa: CASSQDRQGGNIQYF
d_call: NA; clone_size: once; v_call: TRBV7-2; j_call: TRBJ1-6; cdr3_nt: TGTGCCAGCAGGGCAGATTCACCCCTCCACTTT; cdr3_aa: CASRADSPLHF
d_call: NA; clone_size: NA; v_call: TRBV29-1; j_call: TRBJ1-6; cdr3_nt: TGCAGCGTTGAAGATGGGTTCTGTAGGCGGACAAAGGGGGATTCACCCCTCCACTTT; cdr3_aa: CSVEDGFCRRTKGDSPLHF
d_call: TRBD1; clone_size: NA; v_call: TRBV28; j_call: TRBJ1-3; cdr3_nt: TGTGCCACCCTCCCAGGGGGCGGAAACACCATATATTTT; cdr3_aa: CATLPGGGNTIYF
d_call: TRBD2; clone_size: NA; v_call: TRBV7-9; j_call: TRBJ2-1; cdr3_nt: TGTGCCAGCAGCTTAGCGGGTAGCGGGGATTACAATGAGCAGTTCTTC; cdr3_aa: CASSLAGSGDYNEQFF
d_call: TRBD2; clone_size: NA; v_call: TRBV7-8; j_call: TRBJ2-3; cdr3_nt: TGTGCCAGCAGCCCCCTGCGGGTAGCGGGGGGGCGGGCAGATACGCAGTATTTT; cdr3_aa: CASSPLRVAGGRADTQYF
d_call: NA; clone_size: few; v_call: TRBV28; j_call: TRBJ1-4; cdr3_nt: TGTGCCAGCAGTGACCTTGGGCGGGAAAAACTGTTTTTT; cdr3_aa: CASSDLGREKLFF
d_call: NA; clone_size: NA; v_call: TRBV9; j_call: TRBJ2-5; cdr3_nt: TGTGCCAGCAGCAACCCAGGGAGGGGGCCAGAGACCCAGTACTTC; cdr3_aa: CASSNPGRGPETQYF
d_call: NA; clone_size: NA; v_call: TRBV28; j_call: TRBJ1-2; cdr3_nt: TGTGCCAGCAGTTTATTTACCTCGGGTGTGGGCTACACCTTC; cdr3_aa: CASSLFTSGVGYTF
d_call: NA; clone_size: NA; v_call: TRBV27; j_call: TRBJ1-1; cdr3_nt: TGTGCCAGCAGTGCACAGGGTGGGAACACTGAAGCTTTCTTT; cdr3_aa: CASSAQGGNTEAFF
d_call: NA; clone_size: NA; v_call: TRBV2; j_call: TRBJ2-5; cdr3_nt: TGTGCCAACAGTGGCATAGGATGGGAGACCCAGTACTTC; cdr3_aa: CANSGIGWETQYF
d_call: NA; clone_size: NA; v_call: TRBV7-2; j_call: TRBJ1-2; cdr3_nt: TGTGCCAGCAGCCCCGCCGGGGGGCAAATCTATGGCTACACCTTC; cdr3_aa: CASSPAGGQIYGYTF
d_call: TRBD2; clone_size: few; v_call: TRBV14; j_call: TRBJ2-2; cdr3_nt: TGTGCCAGCAGCCGAAGCGGGGGGGTGAACACCGGGGAGCTGTTTTTT; cdr3_aa: CASSRSGGVNTGELFF
d_call: NA; clone_size: NA; v_call: TRBV5-1; j_call: TRBJ2-1; cdr3_nt: TGCGCCAGCAGCTCAGGGATAGCAGGGTACAATGAGCAGTTCTTC; cdr3_aa: CASSSGIAGYNEQFF
d_call: NA; clone_size: NA; v_call: TRBV18; j_call: TRBJ1-5; cdr3_nt: TGTGCCAGCTCACCATACCCCGGGGCCGGCAGCAATCAGCCCCAGCATTTT; cdr3_aa: CASSPYPGAGSNQPQHF
d_call: NA; clone_size: NA; v_call: TRBV18; j_call: TRBJ1-1; cdr3_nt: TGTGCCAGCTCACCAGGGCGCGGGAACACTGAAGCTTTCTTT; cdr3_aa: CASSPGRGNTEAFF
d_call: TRBD2; clone_size: NA; v_call: TRBV4-2; j_call: TRBJ2-7; cdr3_nt: TGTGCCAGCAGCCAAGCTACCGGGACTAGCGGGATGTACGAGCAGTACTTC; cdr3_aa: CASSQATGTSGMYEQYF
d_call: TRBD2; clone_size: NA; v_call: TRBV30; j_call: TRBJ2-7; cdr3_nt: TGTGCCTGGAGATCCCGGGTAGCGGGCTACGAGCAGTACTTC; cdr3_aa: CAWRSRVAGYEQYF
d_call: NA; clone_size: NA; v_call: TRBV18; j_call: TRBJ1-1; cdr3_nt: TGTGCCAGCTCACCCCCGGGGAACACTGAAGCTTTCTTT; cdr3_aa: CASSPPGNTEAFF
d_call: NA; clone_size: medium-sized; v_call: TRBV7-9; j_call: TRBJ1-4; cdr3_nt: TGTGCCAGCAGCTTAGCCGTACAGCTTAATGAAAAACTGTTTTTT; cdr3_aa: CASSLAVQLNEKLFF
d_call: NA; clone_size: few; v_call: TRBV4-3; j_call: TRBJ1-2; cdr3_nt: TGCGCCAGCAGCCCCGCTGCGTCCGGAACGGGGAACTATGGCTACACCTTC; cdr3_aa: CASSPAASGTGNYGYTF
d_call: NA; clone_size: NA; v_call: TRBV5-8; j_call: TRBJ2-7; cdr3_nt: TGTGCCAGCAGCCCCCTTGGACAGAACTCCTACGAGCAGTACTTC; cdr3_aa: CASSPLGQNSYEQYF
d_call: NA; clone_size: NA; v_call: TRBV5-4; j_call: TRBJ2-7; cdr3_nt: TGTGCCAGCAGCTTGGCCCAGGGCAGCTACGAGCAGTACTTC; cdr3_aa: CASSLAQGSYEQYF
d_call: TRBD1; clone_size: NA; v_call: TRBV18; j_call: TRBJ2-7; cdr3_nt: TGTGCCAGCTCACATGACCGAGCCCAGGGGGCATTCTACGAGCAGTACTTC; cdr3_aa: CASSHDRAQGAFYEQYF